The clone carrying this T cell receptor beta chain was recorded many times. The sample originates from a study of blood T cell repertoires in COVID-19. Turning to the study itself: Donors in the United States, Italy and Spain gave samples during acute or convalescent COVID-19. Sample material is recorded as cDNA or gDNA derived from T cells, B-cell-depleted T cells, or PBMCs.

In the authors' methods: Using reference gene primer amplification, nucleated cell counts were estimated. Here immunoSEQ multiplex PCR was the method, and the copy in TCRdb shows in-frame clones only, minus some. V, J and clone size were drawn from that table, and D and trimming were deduced from the DNA. The table has fewer than 350,000 clones, 85% seen once. This CDR3 region has 13 residues. V was shortened by 5 bases and J by 2 bases, with 10 bases between the two germline ends. CDR1 and CDR2 from the germline V gene are LNHDA and SQIVND (reference sequence). The specimen was peripheral blood. The chain recombines TRBV19 with TRBJ2-7; D is perhaps TRBD2 (5 bases). This TCR derives from a woman in her forties or fifties with active or convalescent COVID-19. CDR3 sequence (DNA): TGTGCCAGTAGTCAGCGGCCCCCCTACGAGCAGTACTTC. The encoded protein is CASSQRPPYEQYF.